These 17 T cell receptor beta chains came from one sample sequenced in a study of T-cell reconstitution after alpha-beta-depleted transplantation in children. The library targeted TCRbeta and was prepared with unique molecular identifiers. In TCRdb, the PCR reads were re-called with MiXCR into one record per CDR3 protein. The sample yields roughly 590,000 distinct CDR3 sequences, around a sixth seen once. Source: PBMCs from the stem cell graft donor, taken from the stem cell graft. These receptors were taken from a human donor who donated a stem cell graft to a child with acute myeloid leukemia.

The chain joins TRBV7-8 to TRBJ2-7; 9 positions match TRBD2. Germline lookup yields CDR1 SGHVS and CDR2 FQNEAQ. Trimming removed 5 bases from V and 5 bases from J; junction bases left unmatched: 7. There are 14 residues in the CDR3. CDR3 residues: CASSPPSGADEQYF. The CDR3 coding sequence is TGTGCCAGCAGCCCCCCTAGCGGGGCGGACGAGCAGTACTTC.

The gene calls are TRBV10-1 and TRBJ2-2, with 10 bases that match TRBD2. CDR3 length equals 16 residues. J lost 1 base, V lost 6 bases, and 5 bases had no gene match. CDR1 is WNHNN, CDR2 SYGVQD, per germline (reference sequence). The CDR3 protein is CASSVLAGMNTGELFF. CDR3 nucleotide sequence: TGCGCCAGCAGCGTACTAGCGGGGATGAACACCGGGGAGCTGTTTTTT.

A few counts support this clonotype. This chain uses TRBV11-2 with TRBJ2-7, with 9 bases matching TRBD1. V dropped 5 bases and J dropped 1; count of bases not matched to a gene: 3. This CDR3 region has 14 residues. CDR1 SGHAT and CDR2 FQNNGV come from the germline V gene. CDR3 in DNA: TGTGCCAGCAGCATCGACAGGGGGTCCTACGAGCAGTACTTC. This sequence encodes CASSIDRGSYEQYF.

This chain links TRBV29-1 with TRBJ1-1; the D gene is possibly TRBD1 (6 bases). V lost 6 bases and J 1 base, leaving 12 bases between the germline ends. The CDR3 is 13 amino acids. Germline V gene lookup returns CDR1 SQVTM and CDR2 ANQGSEA. This chain's CDR3 is CSVWDTSNTEAFF. The CDR3 nucleotides are TGCAGCGTATGGGACACCTCGAACACTGAAGCTTTCTTT.

V is TRBV7-9 and J is TRBJ2-1; TRBD1 agrees at 8 bases. The CDR3 is made up of 15 amino acids. Germline V gene data show CDR1 as SEHNR and CDR2 as FQNEAQ (reference sequence). The V segment lost 5 bases and the J segment 4 bases; nucleotides outside the gene matches: 7. The CDR3 region is CASSPSQGAYNEQFF. The CDR3 nucleotides read TGTGCCAGCAGCCCCTCGCAGGGGGCTTACAATGAGCAGTTCTTC. Supplemented by reference TRBV7-9 and TRBJ2-1, the full variable domain reads DTGVSQNPRHKITKRGQNVTFRCDPISEHNRLYWYRQTLGQGPEFLTYFQNEAQLEKSRLLSDRFSAERPKGSFSTLEIQRTEQGDSAMYLCASSPSQGAYNEQFFGPGTRLTVL.

This clonotype was recorded a few times. This chain connects TRBV24-1 to TRBJ1-1; no reliable D call. V lost 3 bases to trimming and J lost 9 bases, with 7 bases between them. The CDR3 extends over 11 amino acids. Germline V gene data show CDR1 as KGHDR and CDR2 as SFDVKD. The CDR3 bases are TGTGCCACCAGTGATGACCGTCAAGCTTTCTTT. This encodes CATSDDRQAFF.

This clonotype has a count of ten or more. The chain has TRBV20-1 and TRBJ2-1; unclear D gene. CDR3 length: 14 residues. Deletions cut 4 bases from V and 0 bases from J, with 10 bases between. CDR1 and CDR2 from the germline V gene are DFQATT and SNEGSKA (reference sequence). CDR3 bases: TGCAGTGCTAAGGTCTTCAGCTCCTACAATGAGCAGTTCTTC. The encoded protein is CSAKVFSSYNEQFF.

This clonotype appeared a few times. The chain recombines TRBV24-1 with TRBJ2-1, with 9 bases that match TRBD2. CDR3 size: 15 residues. CDR1 is KGHDR and CDR2 is SFDVKD in the germline V gene. Trimming cost V 7 bases and J 1 base; bases outside gene matches: 4. Here the CDR3 DNA reads TGTGCCACCAGAGGGAGCGGGGGGTCCTACAATGAGCAGTTCTTC. It yields the protein CATRGSGGSYNEQFF.

Worth noting for this clonotype: It may be a read error: a sequence one base away is much more abundant. The genes are TRBV28 and TRBJ1-5; a possible D gene is TRBD1 (6 bases). The CDR3 extends over 15 amino acids. Germline CDR1 is MDHEN and CDR2 is SYDVKM. The V and J ends lost 5 bases and 3 bases respectively, with 14 bases between them. CDR3 nucleotides: TGTGCCAGCAGTCTCAGGGGCTCTGTCAATCAGCCCCAGCATTTT. Amino acid sequence: CASSLRGSVNQPQHF.

The genes are TRBV4-3 and TRBJ2-1, with D possibly TRBD2 on 6 matching bases. Germline V gene lookup returns CDR1 LGHNA and CDR2 YSLEER. V lost 0 bases, J lost 8 bases, and 17 bases lay in between. The CDR3 has 16 residues. The CDR3, as DNA: TGCGCCAGCAGCCAAGATCGAGTCGATAGGAGGGATGAGCAGTTCTTC. It specifies CASSQDRVDRRDEQFF.

This clonotype was recorded at least ten times. J is TRBJ1-2 and V is TRBV7-2, with a possible D match to TRBD1 (5 bases). Looked up from germline, CDR1 is SGHTA and CDR2 is FQGNSA. V lost 1 base to trimming and J lost 4 bases, with 13 bases between them. The CDR3 is 15 residues long. DNA for the CDR3: TGTGCCAGCAGCTTAGACATTCAGGACATCTATGGCTACACCTTC. Its protein product is CASSLDIQDIYGYTF.

This sequence joins TRBV20-1 and TRBJ2-3; TRBD2 aligns across 12 bases. Losses at the gene ends were 6 bases for V and 4 bases for J; bases not matched to a gene: 2. The CDR3 loop spans 13 amino acids. Germline assignment: CDR1 DFQATT and CDR2 SNEGSKA (reference sequence). CDR3 residues: CSAPSGGADTQYF. CDR3 DNA: TGCAGTGCCCCTAGCGGGGGGGCAGATACGCAGTATTTT.

This clonotype showed up just a few times. The V and J genes are TRBV11-2 and TRBJ1-4; D ambiguous. Germline loops: CDR1 SGHAT, CDR2 FQNNGV. V was clipped by 5 bases and J by 8 bases, with 12 bases between them. This CDR3 comprises 13 residues. DNA of the CDR3: TGTGCCAGCAGCCCCGTCAACCGGGAAAAACTGTTTTTT. It translates to CASSPVNREKLFF. Drawing the rest from reference TRBV11-2 and TRBJ1-4, the complete variable domain is EAGVAQSPRYKIIEKRQSVAFWCNPISGHATLYWYQQILGQGPKLLIQFQNNGVVDDSQLPKDRFSAERLKGVDSTLKIQPAKLEDSAVYLCASSPVNREKLFFGSGTQLSVL.

This clonotype was recorded many times. Here the CDR3 reads CASRTDGSSGNTIYF. The CDR3, as DNA: TGTGCCAGCAGAACGGACGGGAGCTCTGGAAACACCATATATTTT. The rearrangement uses TRBV6-1 and TRBJ1-3; D remains ambiguous. Deletions cut 6 bases from V and 0 bases from J, with 12 bases between. The CDR3 is 15 amino acids. Germline CDR1 MNHNS, CDR2 SASEGT.

In its sample, this clonotype was seen many times. This chain uses TRBV12-3 or TRBV12-4 with TRBJ1-2, with D perhaps matching TRBD1 (5 bases). The CDR3 consists of 13 residues. V was clipped by 0 bases and J by 6 bases, with 8 bases between them. The CDR3 protein is CASSLAGDHGYTF. The DNA of the CDR3 is TGTGCCAGCAGTTTAGCAGGGGATCATGGCTACACCTTC.

The table lists this clonotype with many counts. The V and J genes are TRBV20-1 and TRBJ2-7; D perhaps matches TRBD1 (6 bases). This CDR3 region has 13 residues. Germline CDR1 DFQATT, CDR2 SNEGSKA (reference sequence). V was cut by 6 bases and J by 4 bases, with 16 bases left in between. In DNA form, the CDR3 reads TGCAGTGCGAATCTGCTGGGGGCTTACGAGCAGTACTTC. Translation gives CSANLLGAYEQYF.

This clonotype was seen ten or more times. The chain couples TRBV20-1 to TRBJ2-7, with TRBD2 matching 7 bases. Germline CDR1 is DFQATT and CDR2 is SNEGSKA (reference sequence). The V gene end was trimmed by 5 bases and the J gene end by 0 bases; junction bases not matched to a gene: 10. The CDR3 runs to 15 residues. The CDR3 sequence is CSAQKAGSGSYEQYV. The CDR3 bases are TGCAGTGCTCAAAAAGCGGGGTCCGGCTCCTACGAGCAGTACGTC.